The rows below give T cell receptor beta chains drawn from one sample of a study of beta chain features in type 1 diabetes. The table came from immunoSEQ multiplex PCR; TCRdb's copy has only in-frame clones and leaves some out. This sample has about 300,000 clones; approximately 13% occur once, and the top ten carry 0.015%. The sample was naive CD4+ T cells from blood. These receptors were taken from a woman between 18 and 29 years old with type 1 diabetes. The CDR3 runs from the conserved cysteine through the conserved F or W. A D gene is named only where the DNA matches it firmly. Size values are once, few and many counts, or a class for expanded clones, and some rows have none.

v_gene: TRBV19; j_gene: TRBJ1-2; abundance: few; d_gene: .; CDR3aa: CASSIDSNGNYGYTF; CDR3nt: TGTGCCAGTAGTATCGACAGCAATGGGAACTATGGCTACACCTTC
v_gene: TRBV30; j_gene: TRBJ2-7; abundance: .; d_gene: TRBD1; CDR3aa: CALIHKDRTFEQYF; CDR3nt: TGTGCCCTCATCCACAAGGACAGGACTTTCGAGCAGTACTTC
v_gene: TRBV28; j_gene: TRBJ2-3; abundance: few; d_gene: .; CDR3aa: CASSLPQGPDTQYF; CDR3nt: TGTGCCAGCAGTTTACCTCAGGGCCCAGATACGCAGTATTTT
v_gene: TRBV12-5; j_gene: TRBJ2-5; abundance: .; d_gene: TRBD2; CDR3aa: CASAVAGGVETQYF; CDR3nt: TGTGCTAGTGCGGTAGCGGGAGGGGTAGAGACCCAGTACTTC
v_gene: TRBV27; j_gene: TRBJ2-5; abundance: few; d_gene: .; CDR3aa: CASSDFRGLETQYF; CDR3nt: TGTGCCAGCAGTGATTTCCGAGGGTTGGAGACCCAGTACTTC
v_gene: TRBV30; j_gene: TRBJ2-5; abundance: few; d_gene: .; CDR3aa: CAWRARAQGETQYF; CDR3nt: TGTGCCTGGAGAGCTCGGGCCCAGGGAGAGACCCAGTACTTC
v_gene: TRBV4-2; j_gene: TRBJ2-1; abundance: few; d_gene: TRBD2; CDR3aa: CASSPLGAGAHNEQFF; CDR3nt: TGTGCCAGCAGCCCTCTGGGAGCGGGAGCCCACAATGAGCAGTTCTTC
v_gene: TRBV11-3; j_gene: TRBJ2-3; abundance: few; d_gene: .; CDR3aa: CASSPRGGNPTDTQYF; CDR3nt: TGTGCCAGCAGCCCCCGTGGCGGGAACCCCACAGATACGCAGTATTTT
v_gene: TRBV4-1; j_gene: TRBJ2-3; abundance: .; d_gene: TRBD2; CDR3aa: CASSQAVASGRTDTQYF; CDR3nt: TGCGCCAGCAGCCAAGCTGTGGCTAGCGGGAGGACAGATACGCAGTATTTT
v_gene: TRBV6-5; j_gene: TRBJ2-5; abundance: .; d_gene: TRBD1; CDR3aa: CASTSTGLGETQYF; CDR3nt: TGTGCCAGCACCTCGACAGGGTTAGGGGAGACCCAGTACTTC
v_gene: TRBV6-6; j_gene: TRBJ2-7; abundance: few; d_gene: TRBD2; CDR3aa: CASSYSLAGGYEQYF; CDR3nt: TGTGCCAGCAGTTACTCGCTAGCGGGAGGTTACGAGCAGTACTTC
v_gene: TRBV2; j_gene: TRBJ2-1; abundance: few; d_gene: .; CDR3aa: CASSKVQGNYNEQFF; CDR3nt: TGTGCCAGCAGCAAAGTGCAGGGTAACTACAATGAGCAGTTCTTC
v_gene: TRBV19; j_gene: TRBJ2-1; abundance: few; d_gene: .; CDR3aa: CASSIATSSYNEQFF; CDR3nt: TGTGCCAGTAGTATAGCTACGAGCTCCTACAATGAGCAGTTCTTC
v_gene: TRBV2; j_gene: TRBJ1-1; abundance: few; d_gene: .; CDR3aa: CASSVGQGTEAFF; CDR3nt: TGTGCCAGCAGTGTAGGGCAGGGGACTGAAGCTTTCTTT
v_gene: TRBV14; j_gene: TRBJ2-6; abundance: few; d_gene: TRBD1; CDR3aa: CASSQEWKWTGVAGANVLTF; CDR3nt: TGTGCCAGCAGCCAAGAATGGAAATGGACAGGGGTCGCCGGGGCCAACGTCCTGACTTTC
v_gene: TRBV11-3; j_gene: TRBJ1-2; abundance: few; d_gene: TRBD1; CDR3aa: CASSYAGTGNNYGYTF; CDR3nt: TGTGCCAGCAGTTACGCCGGGACAGGGAATAACTATGGCTACACCTTC
v_gene: TRBV4-1; j_gene: TRBJ2-7; abundance: few; d_gene: TRBD2; CDR3aa: CASSPLGRPREQYF; CDR3nt: TGCGCCAGCAGCCCCCTCGGGAGGCCCAGGGAGCAGTACTTC
v_gene: TRBV5-1; j_gene: TRBJ1-1; abundance: .; d_gene: .; CDR3aa: CASSLQQMNTEAFF; CDR3nt: TGCGCCAGCAGCTTGCAACAGATGAACACTGAAGCTTTCTTT
v_gene: TRBV6-5; j_gene: TRBJ2-2; abundance: few; d_gene: TRBD2; CDR3aa: CASRTSGNTGELFF; CDR3nt: TGTGCCAGTAGGACTAGCGGTAACACCGGGGAGCTGTTTTTT
v_gene: TRBV7-2; j_gene: TRBJ2-3; abundance: few; d_gene: .; CDR3aa: CASSEAGHNTQYF; CDR3nt: TGTGCCAGCAGCGAGGCGGGGCACAATACGCAGTATTTT